The 4 T cell receptor beta chains presented below share a single source sample, sequenced in a study of T cell responses to AZD1222 COVID-19 vaccine. Profiled with immunoSEQ multiplex PCR; TCRdb holds only in-frame clones, not every one. The sample consists of about 150,000 clones, 80% to 95% of them appearing once. This specimen consisted of peripheral blood, obtained 28 days after the second AZD1222 dose. The receptors were sampled from an adult who received the AZD1222 COVID-19 vaccine.

This clone is a singleton in its sample. V is TRBV15 and J is TRBJ1-2; unclear D gene. The CDR3 is 15 amino acids. Germline CDR1 and CDR2: LNHNV and YYDKDF (reference sequence). Trimming stripped 3 bases from V and 4 bases from J, with 15 bases between. The CDR3 sequence is CATSSGPSAPYGYTF. The CDR3 DNA is TGTGCCACCAGCAGCGGCCCTTCGGCTCCCTATGGCTACACCTTC.

The chain links TRBV28 to TRBJ2-1; 7 bases are shared with TRBD2. V was clipped by 2 bases and J by 3 bases; unmatched bases: 4. The germline gives CDR1 MDHEN, CDR2 SYDVKM. This CDR3 is 15 amino acids long. The CDR3 bases are TGTGCCAGCAGTTTACGGGGGGTATTCTACAATGAGCAGTTCTTC. Protein: CASSLRGVFYNEQFF.

This chain uses TRBV12-3 or TRBV12-4 with TRBJ2-7, with D unclear. The ends were cut back, 2 bases at V and 3 bases at J, with 8 bases in the middle. The CDR3 totals 13 residues. CDR3 amino acids: CASSLKIIYEQYF. For the CDR3, the DNA is TGTGCCAGCAGTTTAAAAATAATCTACGAGCAGTACTTC.

The chain employs TRBV18 and TRBJ2-7; D not certain. Germline assignment: CDR1 KGHSH and CDR2 LQKENI. The CDR3 loop spans 14 amino acids. V was clipped by 8 bases and J by 0 bases, with 14 bases between them. For the CDR3, the DNA is TGTGCCAGCCGCCGGACCGAACCCTCCTACGAGCAGTACTTC. It specifies CASRRTEPSYEQYF.